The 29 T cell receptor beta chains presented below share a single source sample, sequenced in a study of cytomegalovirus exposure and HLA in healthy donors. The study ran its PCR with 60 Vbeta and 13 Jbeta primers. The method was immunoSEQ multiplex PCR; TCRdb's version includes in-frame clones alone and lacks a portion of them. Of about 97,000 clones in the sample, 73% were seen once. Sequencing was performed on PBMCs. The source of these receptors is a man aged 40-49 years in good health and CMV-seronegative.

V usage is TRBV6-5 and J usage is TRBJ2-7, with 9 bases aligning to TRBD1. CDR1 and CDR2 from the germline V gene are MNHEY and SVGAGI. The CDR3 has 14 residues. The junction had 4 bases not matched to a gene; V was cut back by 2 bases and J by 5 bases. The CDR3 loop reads CASSYRDRADEQYF. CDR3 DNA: TGTGCCAGCAGTTACCGGGACAGGGCCGACGAGCAGTACTTC.

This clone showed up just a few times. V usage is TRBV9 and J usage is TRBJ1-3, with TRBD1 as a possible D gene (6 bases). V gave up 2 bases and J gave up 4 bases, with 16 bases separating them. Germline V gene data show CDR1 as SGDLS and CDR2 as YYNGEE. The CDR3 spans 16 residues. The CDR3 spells CASSVSLTGPGNTIYF. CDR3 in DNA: TGTGCCAGCAGCGTGTCTTTGACAGGACCCGGAAACACCATATATTTT.

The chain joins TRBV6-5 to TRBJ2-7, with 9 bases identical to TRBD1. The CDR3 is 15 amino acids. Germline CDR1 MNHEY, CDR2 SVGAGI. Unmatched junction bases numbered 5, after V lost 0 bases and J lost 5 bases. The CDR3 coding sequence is TGTGCCAGCAGTTACTCCGGGACAGGGCCCCACGAGCAGTACTTC. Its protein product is CASSYSGTGPHEQYF.

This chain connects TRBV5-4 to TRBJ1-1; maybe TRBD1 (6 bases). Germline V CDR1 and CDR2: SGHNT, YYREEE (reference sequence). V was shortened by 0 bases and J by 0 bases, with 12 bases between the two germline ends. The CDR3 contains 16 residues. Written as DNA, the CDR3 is TGTGCCAGCAGCTTGGCGGACAGTCCCATGAACACTGAAGCTTTCTTT. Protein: CASSLADSPMNTEAFF.

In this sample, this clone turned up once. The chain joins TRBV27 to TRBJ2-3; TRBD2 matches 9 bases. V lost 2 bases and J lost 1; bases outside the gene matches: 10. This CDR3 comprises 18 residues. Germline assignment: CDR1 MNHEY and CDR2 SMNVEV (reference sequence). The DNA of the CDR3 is TGTGCCAGCAGTTTAAGGAGCCTAGCGGGGCAGGGCACAGATACGCAGTATTTT. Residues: CASSLRSLAGQGTDTQYF.

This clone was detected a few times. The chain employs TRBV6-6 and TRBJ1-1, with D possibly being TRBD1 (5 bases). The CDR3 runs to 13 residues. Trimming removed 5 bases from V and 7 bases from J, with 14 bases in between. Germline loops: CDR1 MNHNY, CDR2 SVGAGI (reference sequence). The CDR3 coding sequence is TGTGCCAGCAGTCCAGGGTGGGGAAATGAAGCTTTCTTT. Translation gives CASSPGWGNEAFF.

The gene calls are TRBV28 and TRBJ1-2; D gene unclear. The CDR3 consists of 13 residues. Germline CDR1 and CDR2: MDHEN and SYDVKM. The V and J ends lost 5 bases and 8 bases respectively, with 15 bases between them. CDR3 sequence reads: CASSPIPGWGYTF. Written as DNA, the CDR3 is TGTGCCAGCAGTCCCATACCGGGGTGGGGCTACACCTTC.

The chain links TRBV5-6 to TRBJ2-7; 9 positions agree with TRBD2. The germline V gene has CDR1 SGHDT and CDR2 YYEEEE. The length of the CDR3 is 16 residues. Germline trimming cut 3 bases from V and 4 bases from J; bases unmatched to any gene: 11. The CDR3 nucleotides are TGTGCCAGCAGCTCGCTAACTAGCGGGCTTAATTACGAGCAGTACTTC. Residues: CASSSLTSGLNYEQYF.

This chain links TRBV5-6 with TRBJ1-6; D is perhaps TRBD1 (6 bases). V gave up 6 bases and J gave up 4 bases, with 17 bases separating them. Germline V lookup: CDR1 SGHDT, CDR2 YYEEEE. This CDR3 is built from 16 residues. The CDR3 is CASTFVQGGYNSPLHF. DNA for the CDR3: TGTGCCAGCACCTTCGTCCAAGGGGGATATAATTCACCCCTCCACTTT.

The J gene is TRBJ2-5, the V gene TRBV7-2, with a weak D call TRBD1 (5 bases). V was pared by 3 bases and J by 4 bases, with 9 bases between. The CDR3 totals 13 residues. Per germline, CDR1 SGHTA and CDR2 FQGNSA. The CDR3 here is CASSFRQGETQYF. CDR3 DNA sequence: TGTGCCAGCAGCTTTAGGCAGGGAGAGACCCAGTACTTC.

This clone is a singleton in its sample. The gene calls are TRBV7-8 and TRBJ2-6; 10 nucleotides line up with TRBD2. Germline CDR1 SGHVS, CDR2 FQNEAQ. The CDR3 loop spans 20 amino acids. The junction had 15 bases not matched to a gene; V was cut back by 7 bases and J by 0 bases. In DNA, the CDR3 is TGTGCCAGCACCTATCCCCGCCTAGCGGGGGCCCTCTCTGGGGCCAACGTCCTGACTTTC. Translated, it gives CASTYPRLAGALSGANVLTF.

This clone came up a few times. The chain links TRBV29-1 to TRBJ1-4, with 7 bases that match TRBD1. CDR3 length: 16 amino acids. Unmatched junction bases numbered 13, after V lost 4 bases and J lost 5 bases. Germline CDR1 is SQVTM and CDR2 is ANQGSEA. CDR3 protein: CSVVWGARQGNEKLFF. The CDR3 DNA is TGCAGCGTTGTTTGGGGGGCGCGACAGGGAAATGAAAAACTGTTTTTT.

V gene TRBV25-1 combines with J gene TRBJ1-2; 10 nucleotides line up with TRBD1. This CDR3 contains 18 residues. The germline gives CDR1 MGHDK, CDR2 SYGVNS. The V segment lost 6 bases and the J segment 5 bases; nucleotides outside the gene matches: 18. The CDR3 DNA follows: TGTGCCAGCAGCAAAACCGGGACAGGGGATATTGCAGTTTATGGCTACACCTTC. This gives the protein CASSKTGTGDIAVYGYTF.

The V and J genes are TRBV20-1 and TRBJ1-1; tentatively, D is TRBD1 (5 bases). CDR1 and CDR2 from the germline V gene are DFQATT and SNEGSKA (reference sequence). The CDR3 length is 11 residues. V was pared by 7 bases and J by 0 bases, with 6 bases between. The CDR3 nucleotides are TGCAGTGGCAGGGTGAACACTGAAGCTTTCTTT. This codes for CSGRVNTEAFF.

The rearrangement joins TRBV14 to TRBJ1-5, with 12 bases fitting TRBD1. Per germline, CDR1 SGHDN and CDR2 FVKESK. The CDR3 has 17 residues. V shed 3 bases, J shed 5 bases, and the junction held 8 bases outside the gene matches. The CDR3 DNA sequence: TGTGCCAGCAGCCATCAGAGGGGACAGGGGGCTGATCAGCCCCAGCATTTT. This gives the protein CASSHQRGQGADQPQHF.

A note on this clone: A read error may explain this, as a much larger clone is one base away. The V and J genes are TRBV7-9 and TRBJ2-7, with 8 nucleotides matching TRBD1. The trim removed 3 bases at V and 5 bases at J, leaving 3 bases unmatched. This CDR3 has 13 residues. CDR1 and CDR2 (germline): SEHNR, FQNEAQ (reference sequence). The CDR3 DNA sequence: TGTGCCAGCAGCTTGGGACAGGCCAACGAGCAGTACTTC. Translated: CASSLGQANEQYF.

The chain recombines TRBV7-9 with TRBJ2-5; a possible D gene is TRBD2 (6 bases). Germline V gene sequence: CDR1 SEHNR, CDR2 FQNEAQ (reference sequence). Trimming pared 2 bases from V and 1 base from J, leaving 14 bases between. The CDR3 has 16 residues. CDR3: CASSLLRGRTQETQYF. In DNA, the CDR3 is TGTGCCAGCAGCTTATTACGGGGGAGGACCCAAGAGACCCAGTACTTC.

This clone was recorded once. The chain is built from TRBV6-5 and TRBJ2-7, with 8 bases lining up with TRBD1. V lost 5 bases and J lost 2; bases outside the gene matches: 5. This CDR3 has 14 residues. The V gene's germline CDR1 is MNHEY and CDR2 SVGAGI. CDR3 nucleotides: TGTGCCAGCAGTCCCGGACAGGGCGCCTACGAGCAGTACTTC. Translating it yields CASSPGQGAYEQYF.

The CDR3 spells CASSEAVGFSPLHF. The CDR3 nucleotides read TGTGCCAGCAGTGAAGCGGTGGGCTTTTCACCCCTCCACTTT. V is TRBV2 and J is TRBJ1-6; D is uncertain. Germline CDR1 SNHLY, CDR2 FYNNEI. This CDR3 has 14 residues. V lost 0 bases and J 9 bases, leaving 9 bases between the germline ends.

CDR3 DNA: TGTGCCAGCCGGGGGGGTTCGGAAGAGACCCAGTACTTC. Encoded protein: CASRGGSEETQYF. The V and J genes are TRBV6-5 and TRBJ2-5, with 8 nucleotides matching TRBD2. Germline V gene lookup returns CDR1 MNHEY and CDR2 SVGAGI. After removal of 8 bases from V and 3 bases from J, the junction contained 5 bases not matched to a gene. The CDR3 loop spans 13 amino acids.

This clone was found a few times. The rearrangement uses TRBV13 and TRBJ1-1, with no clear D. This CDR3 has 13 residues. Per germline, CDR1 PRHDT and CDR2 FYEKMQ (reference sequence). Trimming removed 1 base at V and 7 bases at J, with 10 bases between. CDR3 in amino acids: CASSLVAGREAFF. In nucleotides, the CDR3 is TGTGCCAGCAGCTTAGTTGCAGGCCGTGAAGCTTTCTTT.

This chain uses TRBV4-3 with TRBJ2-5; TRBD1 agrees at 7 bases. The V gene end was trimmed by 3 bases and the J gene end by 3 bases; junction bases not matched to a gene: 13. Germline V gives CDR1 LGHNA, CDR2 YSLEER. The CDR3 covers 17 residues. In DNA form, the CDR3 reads TGCGCCAGCAGCCAGGAAAGGACAGGAGAGGCCGAAGAGACCCAGTACTTC. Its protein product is CASSQERTGEAEETQYF.

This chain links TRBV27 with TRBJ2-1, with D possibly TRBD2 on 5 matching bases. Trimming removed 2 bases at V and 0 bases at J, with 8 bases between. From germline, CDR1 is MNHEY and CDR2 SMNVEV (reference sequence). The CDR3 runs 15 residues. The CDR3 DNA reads TGTGCCAGCAGTTTACTTGGGAGCTCCTACAATGAGCAGTTCTTC. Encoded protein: CASSLLGSSYNEQFF.

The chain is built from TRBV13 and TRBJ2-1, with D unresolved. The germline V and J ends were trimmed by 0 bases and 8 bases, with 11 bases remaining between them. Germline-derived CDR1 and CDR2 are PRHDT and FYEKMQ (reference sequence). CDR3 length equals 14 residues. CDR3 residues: CASSLGGITDEQFF. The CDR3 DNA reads TGTGCCAGCAGCTTAGGCGGTATTACAGATGAGCAGTTCTTC.

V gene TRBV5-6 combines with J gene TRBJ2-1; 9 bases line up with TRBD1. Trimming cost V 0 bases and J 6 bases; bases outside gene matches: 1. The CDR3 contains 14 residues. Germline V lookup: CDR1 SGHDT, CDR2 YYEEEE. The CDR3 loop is CASSLGTGVNEQFF. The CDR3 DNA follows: TGTGCCAGCAGCTTGGGGACAGGGGTCAATGAGCAGTTCTTC.

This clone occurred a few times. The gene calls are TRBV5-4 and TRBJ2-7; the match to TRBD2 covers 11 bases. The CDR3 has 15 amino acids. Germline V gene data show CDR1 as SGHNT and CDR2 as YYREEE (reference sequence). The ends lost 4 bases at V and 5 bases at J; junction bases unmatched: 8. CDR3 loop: CASSGPGLAVHEQYF. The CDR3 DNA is TGTGCCAGCAGCGGGCCGGGACTAGCGGTCCACGAGCAGTACTTC. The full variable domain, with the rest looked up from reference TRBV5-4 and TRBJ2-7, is ETGVTQSPTHLIKTRGQQVTLRCSSQSGHNTVSWYQQALGQGPQFIFQYYREEENGRGNFPPRFSGLQFPNYSSELNVNALELDDSALYLCASSGPGLAVHEQYFGPGTRLTVT.

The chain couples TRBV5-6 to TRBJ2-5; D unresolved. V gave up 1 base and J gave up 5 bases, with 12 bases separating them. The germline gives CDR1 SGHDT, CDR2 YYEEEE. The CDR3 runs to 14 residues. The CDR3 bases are TGTGCCAGCAGCTTGAATAGCATGCTGGAGACCCAGTACTTC. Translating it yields CASSLNSMLETQYF.

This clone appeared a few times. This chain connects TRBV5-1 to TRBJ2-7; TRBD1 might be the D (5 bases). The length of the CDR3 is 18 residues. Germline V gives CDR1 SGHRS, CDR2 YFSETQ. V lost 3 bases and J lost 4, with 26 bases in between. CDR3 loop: CASSSGPSVGPGTYEQYF. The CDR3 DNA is TGCGCCAGCAGCTCAGGGCCGTCGGTTGGCCCGGGCACTTACGAGCAGTACTTC.

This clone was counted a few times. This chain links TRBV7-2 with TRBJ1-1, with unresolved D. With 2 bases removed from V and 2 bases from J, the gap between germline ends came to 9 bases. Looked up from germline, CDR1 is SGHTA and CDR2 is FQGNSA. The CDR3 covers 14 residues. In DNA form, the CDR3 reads TGTGCCAGCAGCTTACCCGGGGATAACACTGAAGCTTTCTTT. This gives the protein CASSLPGDNTEAFF. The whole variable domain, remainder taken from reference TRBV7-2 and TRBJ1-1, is GAGVSQSPSNKVTEKGKDVELRCDPISGHTALYWYRQSLGQGLEFLIYFQGNSAPDKSGLPSDRFSAERTGGSVSTLTIQRTQQEDSAVYLCASSLPGDNTEAFFGQGTRLTVV.